This T cell receptor (beta chain) came from a study of blood T cell repertoires in COVID-19. CDR1 is MNHEY and CDR2 is SMNVEV in the germline V gene (reference sequence). The V end was cut by 8 bases, the J end by 0 bases, with 16 bases between. The CDR3 covers 15 residues. This table comes from immunoSEQ multiplex PCR, and its TCRdb copy is limited to in-frame clones, with some not included. This table holds around 180,000 clones, 70% to 85% found once. This chain links TRBV27 with TRBJ2-5, with D unclear. This clonotype originated in a man aged 50-59 years who had recovered from COVID-19. Sequenced input: PBMCs or T cells enriched from blood (not recorded which). CDR3 nucleotides: TGTGCCAGCCACCCCGGGTTGGCTAACCAAGAGACCCAGTACTTC. This encodes CASHPGLANQETQYF.